This T cell receptor (beta chain) was profiled in a study of blood T cell repertoires in COVID-19. Study information: COVID-19 samples collected from the United States, Italy and Spain covered acute and convalescent phases. PBMCs, B-cell-depleted T cells, or T cells were the source of the cDNA or gDNA that made up the material.

Under the authors' procedure: Amplification of reference gene primers was used by the study to estimate nucleated cell counts. Sequenced by immunoSEQ multiplex PCR; TCRdb stores in-frame clones only, minus some. V and J calls and clone size follow that table, whereas D and trimming were derived from the DNA. The table shows around 46,000 clones, with approximately 80% occurring only once. V gave up 2 bases and J gave up 4 bases; unmatched junction bases: 6. The germline V gene has CDR1 GTSNPN and CDR2 SVGIG (reference sequence). The CDR3 is 14 residues long. In its sample, this clone was seen many times.

The source of this sequence is an older man with acute or convalescent COVID-19. The rearrangement uses TRBV30 and TRBJ1-2; 8 positions match TRBD1. What was sequenced was peripheral blood. The CDR3 protein is CAWSYSGTGYGYTF. In DNA form, the CDR3 reads TGTGCCTGGAGTTACTCCGGGACAGGCTATGGCTACACCTTC.